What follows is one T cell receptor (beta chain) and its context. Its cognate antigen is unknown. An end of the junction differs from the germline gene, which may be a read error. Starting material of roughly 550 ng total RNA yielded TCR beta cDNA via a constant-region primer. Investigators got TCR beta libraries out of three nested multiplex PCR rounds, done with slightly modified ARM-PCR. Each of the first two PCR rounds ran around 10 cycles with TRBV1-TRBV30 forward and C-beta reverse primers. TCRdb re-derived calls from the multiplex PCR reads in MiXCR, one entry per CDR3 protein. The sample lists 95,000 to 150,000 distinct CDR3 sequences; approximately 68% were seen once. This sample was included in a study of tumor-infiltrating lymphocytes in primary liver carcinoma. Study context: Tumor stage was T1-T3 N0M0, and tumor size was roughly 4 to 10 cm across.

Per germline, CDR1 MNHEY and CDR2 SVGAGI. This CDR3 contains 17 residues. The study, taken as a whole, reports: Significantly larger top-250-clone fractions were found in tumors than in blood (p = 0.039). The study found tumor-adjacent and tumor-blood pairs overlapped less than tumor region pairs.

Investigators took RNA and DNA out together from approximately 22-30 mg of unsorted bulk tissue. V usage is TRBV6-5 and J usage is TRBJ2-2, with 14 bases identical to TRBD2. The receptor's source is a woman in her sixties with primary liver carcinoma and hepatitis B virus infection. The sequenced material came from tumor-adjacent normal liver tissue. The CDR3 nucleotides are TGTGTCAGCACCCGGACAGGACTAGCGGGAGGAACCGGTGAGCTATTTTTT. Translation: CVSTRTGLAGGTGELFF.